This T cell receptor (beta chain) was captured in a study of blood T cells in healthy people across ages. Whole-study findings and limits: In long-lived donors, naive CD4+ cell counts and diversity exceeded those of aged donors.

In its sample, this clonotype was seen a few times. Its antigen is as yet unknown. Peripheral blood, roughly 9.3 milliliters per donor, was collected. Using a J-beta primer mix together with a sample-barcoded 5' primer, a second PCR was run for roughly 6 to 11 cycles. Every cDNA molecule carried a tag from a template-switch adaptor bearing 12 random nucleotides. TCRdb re-called the 5' RACE reads through MiXCR, storing one row per CDR3 protein. This sample yields roughly 700,000 distinct CDR3 sequences, of which approximately 49% are seen a single time; about a third belongs to the top ten. The sequencing sample was made of blood. The clonotype was recovered from a woman aged 55-70 years in good health.

CDR3 bases: TGTGCCAGCAGTGACGACAGGGGGCCTCACTATGGCTACACCTTC. Protein sequence: CASSDDRGPHYGYTF. The V call is TRBV6-2 or TRBV6-3, the J call TRBJ1-2; 10 bases are a match to TRBD1. The CDR3 sequence is 15 residues long. CDR1 is MNHEY and CDR2 is SVGEGT in the germline V gene. The J segment lost 3 bases and the V segment lost 5 bases, leaving 6 bases of the junction unmatched.